The entry below gives a single TCR beta chain sequence along with its context. The antigen is undetermined. The CDR3 length is 15 residues. Trimming pared 2 bases from V and 7 bases from J, leaving 15 bases between. This entry is derived from a study of CD8 T cells in ankylosing spondylitis. Study-wide results and limits: Both synovial fluid and blood in reactive arthritis had previously been reported to carry some motif variants.

As the method for making TCR beta libraries, quantitative 5'-RACE with molecular barcodes was used. TCRdb reprocessed the 5' RACE reads via MiXCR and lists one record per CDR3 protein. The sample records 200,000 or so distinct CDR3 sequences, 13% being singletons. This TCR was sampled from a female donor with ankylosing spondylitis or in good health (not recorded which). The sample taken for sequencing was blood, either unsorted or a sorted T cell fraction (not recorded which). The chain has TRBV23-1 and TRBJ1-5; the D gene is possibly TRBD1 (5 bases). TRBV23-1 falls under the ORF class, with uncertain function. The CDR3 reads CASSQRAGFWQPQHF. The CDR3 bases are TGCGCCAGCAGTCAACGGGCAGGGTTTTGGCAGCCCCAGCATTTT.